This T cell receptor (beta chain) was identified in a study of T-cell memory formation after mild COVID-19. This CDR3 contains 11 residues. Deletions cut 8 bases from V and 8 bases from J, with 12 bases between. MiXCR was run by TCRdb on the 5' RACE reads, yielding one entry per CDR3 protein. The sample lists hundreds of thousands of distinct CDR3 sequences, roughly 20% occurring once. Specimen: PBMCs or a T cell subset sorted from them (not recorded which). This sequence joins TRBV12-3 or TRBV12-4 and TRBJ1-2; weak D call: TRBD1 (6 bases). The sequence derives from an adult woman who had mild COVID-19 (a few samples of this study predate the infection). Cell type and time point are not known. For the CDR3, the DNA is TGTGCCAGCGGGGGGCTAGGGGGCTACACCTTC. It yields the protein CASGGLGGYTF.